A selection of T cell receptor beta chains follows, all from one sample in a study of Graves' ophthalmopathy and Graves' hyperthyroidism. TCRdb analysed the multiplex PCR reads with MiXCR anew, one entry per CDR3 protein. The table lists fewer than 650,000 distinct CDR3 sequences, about a fifth of them singletons. Input material: peripheral blood. Receptors were obtained from a woman aged 18-35 years with stable Graves' hyperthyroidism. Some clones in this sample may be carry-over from other donors' samples. CDR3s leave out the opening cysteine and the closing phenylalanine or tryptophan.

V	J	CDR3
TRBV30	TRBJ1-5	AWSVGRTNQPQH
TRBV19	TRBJ1-6	ASSIKASGSPLH
TRBV18	TRBJ2-5	ASSQTLGGSETQY
TRBV11-1	TRBJ1-1	ASSWDGATEAF
TRBV4-2	TRBJ2-2	ASSQSGLVGGELF
TRBV24-1	TRBJ2-2	ATSDQTGFPGELF
TRBV11-3	TRBJ1-1	ASSLRSGGTEAF
TRBV7-3	TRBJ2-5	ASSPGTESQETQY
TRBV4-1	TRBJ1-1	ASSYGTGLNTEAF
TRBV28	TRBJ1-2	ASSLPGRGYT
TRBV5-1	TRBJ2-5	ASSPPPGTTYQETQY
TRBV6-5	TRBJ1-5	ASSYLDRGNQPQH
TRBV5-1	TRBJ2-5	ASSLQGRGRETQY
TRBV7-2	TRBJ1-1	ASSQGRLKDTF
TRBV6-1	TRBJ2-2	ASSRPSGRHTGELF
TRBV30	TRBJ1-5	AWSWSSNQPQH
TRBV7-2	TRBJ2-7	ASSLMGLAGGEQY
TRBV2	TRBJ1-4	ASSGAGSGEKLF
TRBV19	TRBJ1-2	ASSLGQDGFT
TRBV7-2	TRBJ2-7	ASSRQEAYEQY
TRBV6-1	TRBJ2-2	ASRAQVGELF
TRBV28	TRBJ2-7	ASTNSGRGLGEQY
TRBV20-1	TRBJ2-7	SAAYVGTGISYEQY
TRBV20-1	TRBJ1-2	SASTGYGYGYT
TRBV9	TRBJ1-5	ASSQEIGSSNQPQH
TRBV6-2/TRBV6-3	TRBJ1-2	ASRPTRDRSYGYT
TRBV28	TRBJ2-7	ASRPLRKTGFNYEQY
TRBV12-3/TRBV12-4	TRBJ2-7	ASSLRQGSTYEQY
TRBV12-3/TRBV12-4	TRBJ2-7	ASSAGTVGYEQY
TRBV7-8	TRBJ2-7	ASSLSQGWGVYEQY
TRBV28	TRBJ1-1	ASTGRTPVI
TRBV30	TRBJ2-3	AWRARGGSTDTQY
TRBV6-5	TRBJ2-7	ASRPGGYEQY
TRBV19	TRBJ2-7	ASSGQWSNAEQY
TRBV11-2	TRBJ2-5	ASRKTYTFDGTQY
TRBV4-2	TRBJ1-6	ASSQYRGSSPLH
TRBV12-3/TRBV12-4	TRBJ2-7	ASSFGDLGQY